The clone carrying this TCR beta chain came up once. Its antigen remains unidentified. The data stem from a study of T cell repertoires in cytomegalovirus infection. The V end lost 0 bases, the J end lost 5 bases, and 14 bases lay between the germline ends. The V gene's germline CDR1 is SGHNT and CDR2 YENEEA. The CDR3 spans 15 residues. Study outcomes and limitations: Predominance within the ex vivo response was attributable to HLA-C-restricted CMV-specific TCR beta clonotypes.

TCRdb reprocessed the reads with MiXCR, giving one entry per CDR3 protein. The sample holds 650,000 to 900,000 distinct CDR3 sequences, approximately 32% seen once. This sequence joins TRBV11-3 and TRBJ2-7; no firm D call. The sequencing used cultured CD8+ T cells from PBMCs, collected from culture after CMV antigen stimulation. This TCR was recovered from a human donor in good health (CMV status not recorded). Some clones in this sample may be carry-over from other donors' samples. The chain's CDR3 is CASSLDWGLGNEQYF. The CDR3 DNA reads TGTGCCAGCAGCTTAGATTGGGGTTTGGGGAACGAGCAGTACTTC. Full variable domain (rest looked up from reference TRBV11-3 and TRBJ2-7): EAGVVQSPRYKIIEKKQPVAFWCNPISGHNTLYWYLQNLGQGPELLIRYENEEAVDDSQLPKDRFSAERLKGVDSTLKIQPAELGDSAVYLCASSLDWGLGNEQYFGPGTRLTVT.